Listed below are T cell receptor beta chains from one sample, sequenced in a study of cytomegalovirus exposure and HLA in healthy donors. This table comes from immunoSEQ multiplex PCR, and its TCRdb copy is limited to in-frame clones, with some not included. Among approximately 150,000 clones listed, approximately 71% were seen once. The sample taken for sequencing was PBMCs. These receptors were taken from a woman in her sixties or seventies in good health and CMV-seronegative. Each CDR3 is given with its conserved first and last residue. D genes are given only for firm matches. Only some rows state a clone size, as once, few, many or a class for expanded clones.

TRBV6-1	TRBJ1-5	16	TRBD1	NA	CASSEWDRGYNQPQHF	TGTGCCAGCAGTGAATGGGACAGGGGATACAATCAGCCCCAGCATTTT
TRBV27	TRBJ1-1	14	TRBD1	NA	CASSLQGAVTEAFF	TGTGCCAGCAGTTTACAGGGGGCTGTAACTGAAGCTTTCTTT
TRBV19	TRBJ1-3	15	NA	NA	CASRPLTGDGNTIYF	TGTGCCAGTAGGCCATTGACAGGAGATGGAAACACCATATATTTT
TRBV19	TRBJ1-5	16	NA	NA	CASSIDRARDNQPQHF	TGTGCCAGTAGTATAGATCGAGCACGGGACAATCAGCCCCAGCATTTT
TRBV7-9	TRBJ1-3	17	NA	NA	CASSPTGRDTSGNTIYF	TGTGCCAGCAGCCCGACCGGGAGGGACACCTCTGGAAACACCATATATTTT
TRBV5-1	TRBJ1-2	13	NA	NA	CASSLATDYGYTF	TGCGCCAGCAGCTTGGCGACAGACTATGGCTACACCTTC
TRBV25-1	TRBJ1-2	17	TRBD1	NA	CASSGTRQGGIGYGYTF	TGTGCCAGCAGTGGGACTCGACAGGGGGGTATTGGGTATGGCTACACCTTC
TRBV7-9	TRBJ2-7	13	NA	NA	CASSPPRTYEQYF	TGTGCCAGCAGCCCTCCAAGAACATACGAGCAGTACTTC
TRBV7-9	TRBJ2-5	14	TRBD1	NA	CASSPGGAGETQYF	TGTGCCAGCAGCCCAGGGGGCGCGGGGGAGACCCAGTACTTC
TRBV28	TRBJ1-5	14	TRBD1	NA	CASSYPDRRQPQHF	TGTGCCAGCAGCTACCCGGACAGGAGACAGCCCCAGCATTTT
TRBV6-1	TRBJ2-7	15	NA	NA	CASSVEGRDSYEQYF	TGTGCCAGCAGTGTGGAGGGTCGGGACTCCTACGAGCAGTACTTC
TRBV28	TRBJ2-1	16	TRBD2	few	CASKYLAGGAYNEQFF	TGTGCCAGCAAGTATCTAGCGGGAGGGGCATACAATGAGCAGTTCTTC
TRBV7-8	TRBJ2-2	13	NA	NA	CASSPGVTGELFF	TGTGCCAGCAGCCCAGGGGTAACCGGGGAGCTGTTTTTT
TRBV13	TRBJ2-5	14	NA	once	CASSSERLGETQYF	TGTGCCAGCAGCTCTGAGAGGCTTGGGGAGACCCAGTACTTC
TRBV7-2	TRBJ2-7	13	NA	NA	CASSLTGTYEQYF	TGTGCCAGCAGCCTGACAGGCACCTACGAGCAGTACTTC
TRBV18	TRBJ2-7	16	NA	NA	CASSPAWGRATYEQYF	TGTGCCAGCTCACCAGCCTGGGGGCGGGCTACCTACGAGCAGTACTTC
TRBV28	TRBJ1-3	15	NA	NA	CASSLLLGAGNTIYF	TGTGCCAGCAGTTTGCTGCTAGGGGCTGGAAACACCATATATTTT